Here is one TCR beta chain with its context. There are many counts of this clonotype. Its antigen has not been determined. Qualities for individual bases were not recorded, and no much larger clone is one base off. The data originate from a study of breast tumors, draining lymph nodes, adjacent tissues (TCRdb year 2016). For the wider study: Breast cancer patients provided tumor, adjacent nontumor tissue and axillary lymph nodes, and the study compared the TCR beta repertoires across these three sources. In human breast cancer, the study set out to evaluate how tumor, surrounding tissue and draining lymph node repertoires relate to one another and whether T cells may move between these sites.

General study outcomes and caveats: A scenario in which most tumor T cells derive from the lymph node and then expand within tumor tissue was judged to be consistent with the data. The conclusion that tumor T cells originate in lymph nodes was framed as consistent with a hypothesis rather than directly demonstrated. The similarity between tumor and nontumor tissue repertoires was significantly greater in luminal-like breast cancer than in basal-like breast cancer. Tumor T-cell repertoires showed less diversity than lymph node repertoires and more diversity than nontumor tissue repertoires, and tumor T-cell repertoires showed preferential V and J gene usage.

The lymph node samples were taken from the axillary draining lymph nodes of breast cancer patients. Sequencing used an Illumina HiSeq 2000. Multiplex PCR amplification was used to generate the TCR beta chain libraries. The amplified TCR beta chain products were analyzed by high-throughput sequencing. TCRdb reworked the public reads: Q25 trimming with fastp, MiXCR clone assembly, productive beta chains retained. Here each entry gathers all rows of one CDR3 protein and keeps the most common genes and DNA. The sample yields 85,000 to 130,000 distinct CDR3 sequences; 21% were counted once. The ten top clones hold 1% to 1.5% of the sample. The specimen was axillary lymph node tissue. The clonotype comes from a female donor with breast cancer. Some clones in this sample may be carry-over from other donors' samples.

The CDR3 amino acid sequence is: CASSLYAAGYNEQFF. The nucleotide sequence reads as follows: TGTGCCAGCAGCCTCTATGCGGCGGGTTACAATGAGCAGTTCTTC. Recombination joined TRBV9 with TRBJ2-1, with a tentative D gene TRBD2 over 5 matching bases. The CDR3 goes from the cysteine to the phenylalanine over 15 residues. Of the read, only the CDR3 DNA is kept; its 45 bases are in frame from base 1. CDR1 and CDR2 are read off the germline V gene as SGDLS and YYNGEE. Cut back by 4 bases and 4 bases, the V and J ends lie 15 bases apart.